This TCR beta chain stems from a study of siplizumab effects on memory and regulatory T cells. Study results and limitations: Roughly 75-96% of proliferating CD4+ or CD8+ clones lacked a naive or memory phenotype that could be assigned. Treg-derived clones made up an average of about 73% of mappable alloreactive CD4+ clones with siplizumab and about 26% in controls. Confirmation was lacking for the suppressive function of proliferating Tregs derived from siplizumab cultures. A minor share of alloreactive clones matched unstimulated subsets.

A word on this clone: The antigen is unknown.

Deletions cut 0 bases from V and 8 bases from J, with 22 bases between. The germline V gene encodes CDR1 MNHEY and CDR2 SMNVEV (reference sequence). The CDR3 contains 17 residues. Profiling relied on immunoSEQ multiplex PCR, and the TCRdb table lists in-frame clones only, not all of them. Of 45,000 to 50,000 clones in the sample, more than 75% were seen once. Sequenced sample: naive CD8+ T cells sorted from blood. The TCR sequence derives from a human donor in good health. The rearrangement joins TRBV27 to TRBJ1-2; D possibly corresponds to TRBD1 (5 bases). The CDR3 bases are TGTGCCAGCAGTTTATCCTCCTTCCCGGACATCTTTAGGGGCTACACCTTC. As protein: CASSLSSFPDIFRGYTF.